This is a list of T cell receptor beta chains from one sample in a study of T cells in Graves' hyperthyroidism and ophthalmopathy. TCRdb recomputed calls from the multiplex PCR reads with MiXCR, one row per CDR3 protein. The data show more than 600,000 distinct CDR3 sequences, around 17% seen once. Sequenced sample: blood. These receptor sequences come from a man aged 18 to 29 with Graves' hyperthyroidism. CDR3s include the opening cysteine and the closing phenylalanine or tryptophan. The order of the fields is clone size, J gene, D gene, CDR3 length, V gene, CDR3 DNA, CDR3 protein. D genes are given only for firm matches. Clone size is given for some rows only: seen once, a few or many times, or a class if the clone is expanded.

few TRBJ2-1 NA 16 TRBV20-1 TGCAGTGCTAGATACGGGGAGACCGGTAGTCCCGATGAGCAGTTCTTC CSARYGETGSPDEQFF
few TRBJ2-3 TRBD2 16 TRBV9 TGTGCCAGCAGCCCATGGACTAGCGGGAGAATGGATACGCAGTATTTT CASSPWTSGRMDTQYF
many TRBJ2-3 TRBD2 15 TRBV11-2 TGTGCCAGCAGATGGGGACTAGCGGAAGGGGATACGCAGTATTTT CASRWGLAEGDTQYF
NA TRBJ1-5 NA 15 TRBV5-6 TGTGCCAGCAGCTGGGGGGGAAGTCGGAATCAGCCCCAGCATTTT CASSWGGSRNQPQHF
NA TRBJ2-7 TRBD1 17 TRBV2 TGCGCCAGCAGCCAGAGCGGCGGGACAGGGGTGTCCTACGAGCAGTACTTC CASSQSGGTGVSYEQYF
many TRBJ2-7 NA 15 TRBV3-1 TGTGCCAGCAGCCAAGCCCCGGGACCCAGTTACGAGCAGTACTTC CASSQAPGPSYEQYF
NA TRBJ1-1 NA 13 TRBV6-2/TRBV6-3 TGTGCCAGCATGGCAGGGGTGAACACTGAAGCTTTCTTT CASMAGVNTEAFF
few TRBJ2-7 NA 15 TRBV28 TGTGCCAGCAGGGAGCCATGGGGCCCCTCCTACGAGCAGTACTTC CASREPWGPSYEQYF
NA TRBJ2-3 TRBD2 17 TRBV5-1 TGCGCCAGCAATTCAAGACTAGCGGGAGGGTCCACAGATACGCAGTATTTT CASNSRLAGGSTDTQYF
many TRBJ2-1 NA 17 TRBV7-9 TGTGCCAGCAGCTCCAGGGGCGGGTTCATGTCCTACAATGAGCAGTTCTTC CASSSRGGFMSYNEQFF
many TRBJ2-3 TRBD2 14 TRBV7-8 TGTGCCAGCAGTATAGCGGGACTTGGAGATACGCAGTATTTT CASSIAGLGDTQYF
few TRBJ1-4 NA 15 TRBV6-2/TRBV6-3 TGTGCCAGCAGTCCCCTGCAGGGGAAGGGTGAAAAACTGTTTTTT CASSPLQGKGEKLFF
many TRBJ1-1 NA 11 TRBV28 TGTGCCAGCAATTACGGGCGTGAAGCTTTCTTT CASNYGREAFF
many TRBJ2-7 TRBD2 14 TRBV27 TGTGCCAGCAGTCCCGGGACTAGGCCCTACGAGCAGTACTTC CASSPGTRPYEQYF
many TRBJ2-1 NA 17 TRBV6-1 TGTGCCAGCAGTCCTCCCCGGGGGGCAGGTTCTTACAATGAGCAGTTCTTC CASSPPRGAGSYNEQFF
few TRBJ2-7 TRBD2 15 TRBV28 TGTGCCAGCAGCCGAGGACTAGCGGGAGGCGACGAGCAGTACTTC CASSRGLAGGDEQYF
NA TRBJ2-4 TRBD2 15 TRBV28 TGTGCCAGCATTATTTGGGAGCGGGAGGGAGACATTCAGTACTTC CASIIWEREGDIQYF
few TRBJ2-2 TRBD1 16 TRBV15 TGTGCCACCAGCCCCGCAGGGACAGGGAACACCGGGGAGCTGTTTTTT CATSPAGTGNTGELFF
many TRBJ2-7 NA 14 TRBV6-1 TGTGCCAGCAGTTCGGGTTATCGCTCCTACGAGCAGTACTTC CASSSGYRSYEQYF
many TRBJ2-7 TRBD1 14 TRBV2 TGTGCCAGCAGTCGGAAACAGGGGACCTACGAGCAGTACTTC CASSRKQGTYEQYF
NA TRBJ2-7 TRBD2 17 TRBV14 TGTGCCAGCAGCCAAAGATTGGGGATAGCGGGAGCTTTCGAGCAGTACTTC CASSQRLGIAGAFEQYF
NA TRBJ2-7 TRBD2 16 TRBV4-1 TGCGCCAGCAGCCAAAGCCTCCTAGCGGGGTCCTACGAGCAGTACTTC CASSQSLLAGSYEQYF
NA TRBJ2-2 NA 15 TRBV28 TGTGCCAGCAGTTTTGTCGCGGGTGGCACCGGGGAGCTGTTTTTT CASSFVAGGTGELFF
many TRBJ1-5 NA 15 TRBV28 TGTGCCAGCAGTTCCTCCCCGACGAGGAATCAGCCCCAGCATTTT CASSSSPTRNQPQHF
few TRBJ2-3 NA 16 TRBV9 TGTGCCAGCAGCGTTAGGTTGGCGGGGAGCACAGATACGCAGTATTTT CASSVRLAGSTDTQYF
NA TRBJ2-7 NA 13 TRBV10-3 TGTGCCATCAGTGAAGAGCGGCGGGACGAGCAGTACTTC CAISEERRDEQYF
many TRBJ2-7 NA 16 TRBV6-2/TRBV6-3 TGTGCCAGCAGACGCCTTCAGGGGAATTTGGCGTACGAGCAGTACTTC CASRRLQGNLAYEQYF
many TRBJ2-5 NA 15 TRBV11-3 TGTGCCAGCAGCTTAAGGAGGGGATACCAAGAGACCCAGTACTTC CASSLRRGYQETQYF
few TRBJ2-7 NA 14 TRBV10-3 TGTGCCATCACCCCAGGGGCCGCCTCCTACGAGCAGTACTTC CAITPGAASYEQYF
many TRBJ1-1 NA 14 TRBV7-8 TGTGCCAGCAGCTTCCGGGAGAAGAACACTGAAGCTTTCTTT CASSFREKNTEAFF
many TRBJ1-2 NA 14 TRBV6-2/TRBV6-3 TGTGCCAGCAGTTACTCGAGGGCAGCTAATGGCTACACCTTC CASSYSRAANGYTF
NA TRBJ1-3 NA 17 TRBV2 TGTGCCAGCATCGGGCAGGGCCTTACCATCTCTGGAAACACCATATATTTT CASIGQGLTISGNTIYF
few TRBJ2-2 TRBD2 19 TRBV19 TGTGCCAGTAGTTTTCCTAGGACTAGCGGGAAGGTTGACACCGGGGAGCTGTTTTTT CASSFPRTSGKVDTGELFF
many TRBJ1-6 NA 15 TRBV27 TGTGCCAGCAGTTCTCAAAGCTCCTCCGGGTCACCCCTCCACTTT CASSSQSSSGSPLHF
NA TRBJ2-1 NA 16 TRBV7-2 TGTGCCAGCAGCCCGCGACTAGGGCGGATGTATGATGAGCAGTTCTTC CASSPRLGRMYDEQFF
many TRBJ2-3 NA 15 TRBV11-2 TGTGCCAGCAGCCCAAGTGGGAGTAGCACAGATACGCAGTATTTT CASSPSGSSTDTQYF
NA TRBJ2-3 NA 12 TRBV6-1 TGTGCCAGCGCGACCTCACCAGATACGCAGTATTTT CASATSPDTQYF
few TRBJ1-4 NA 14 TRBV6-1 TGTGCCAGCAGTGAGGGGTCGGCTAATGAAAAACTGTTTTTT CASSEGSANEKLFF
NA TRBJ2-7 TRBD2 16 TRBV6-1 TGTGCCAGCAGAGTAAGCCGACTAGCGGGAGCCAACGAGCAGTACTTC CASRVSRLAGANEQYF
few TRBJ1-1 NA 14 TRBV5-1 TGCGCCAGCAGCTCGGGGACAATCGGGACTGAAGCTTTCTTT CASSSGTIGTEAFF
few TRBJ1-1 NA 15 TRBV5-1 TGCGCCAGCAGAGTTTTGGAGTCGCGGAACACTGAAGCTTTCTTT CASRVLESRNTEAFF
NA TRBJ2-3 TRBD2 16 TRBV7-3 TGTGCCAGCAGCCGCCGGGCGGGAGGGATGGGAGATACGCAGTATTTT CASSRRAGGMGDTQYF
few TRBJ2-6 TRBD1 20 TRBV7-6 TGTGCCAGCAGCTCCGGACAGGGGGGCGCTCTAGGGGTGGGGGCCAACGTCCTGACTTTC CASSSGQGGALGVGANVLTF
many TRBJ2-5 TRBD2 16 TRBV5-1 TGCGCCAGCAGCTTGTTCCTAGCGGGATCCCAAGAGACCCAGTACTTC CASSLFLAGSQETQYF
few TRBJ2-3 NA 11 TRBV20-1 TGCAGTGCAGGGACCAGGAATACGCAGTATTTT CSAGTRNTQYF
few TRBJ1-2 TRBD1 15 TRBV20-1 TGCAGTGCTAGGTACCAGGGACAGGGCGTCGGTGGCTACACCTTC CSARYQGQGVGGYTF
many TRBJ2-2 TRBD1 14 TRBV5-1 TGTGCCAGCTCGGGACAGGGTGCTACCGGGGAGCTGTTTTTT CASSGQGATGELFF
few TRBJ2-7 NA 14 TRBV7-2 TGTGCCAGCAGCCTAGGGGCACAGGTCTACGAGCAGTACTTC CASSLGAQVYEQYF
NA TRBJ2-7 NA 11 TRBV2 TGTGCTTACAGGGACTCCTACGAGCAGTACTTC CAYRDSYEQYF
many TRBJ2-7 NA 17 TRBV20-1 TGCAGTGCTAGAGATCGGGGGCTGGACGGGAGTGCCTACGAGCAGTACTTC CSARDRGLDGSAYEQYF
few TRBJ1-2 NA 15 TRBV30 TGTGCCTGGAGTCCCCTCTCGTCGGGGGCCTATGGCTACACCTTC CAWSPLSSGAYGYTF
few TRBJ2-7 TRBD2 16 TRBV27 TGTGCCAGCAGTGAGGGGTTCGGACTAGCAAGACGCGAGCAGTACTTC CASSEGFGLARREQYF
few TRBJ2-1 TRBD2 15 TRBV5-1 TGCGCCAGCAGCTTACGGGGGAGAAGCGGGGGTGAGCAGTTCTTC CASSLRGRSGGEQFF
NA TRBJ2-7 NA 15 TRBV20-1 TGCAGTGCTAGAGGGGGGTGGCATCTCTCCTACGAGCAGTACTTC CSARGGWHLSYEQYF
many TRBJ2-1 NA 16 TRBV11-2 TGTGCCAGCAGACTAGGGGGAGCCCAATATTACAATGAGCAGTTCTTC CASRLGGAQYYNEQFF
NA TRBJ2-6 NA 13 TRBV20-1 TGCAGTGGTGGAGGGTCTGGGGCCAACGTCCTGACTTTC CSGGGSGANVLTF
NA TRBJ2-7 NA 13 TRBV5-4 TGTGCCAGCAGCTTGGTGTCAGCGAACGAGCAGTACTTC CASSLVSANEQYF
NA TRBJ2-6 NA 16 TRBV7-3 TGTGCCAGCAGCTTAGTTCCTGGGTCCGGGGCCAACGTCCTGACTTTC CASSLVPGSGANVLTF
few TRBJ2-2 TRBD1 14 TRBV29-1 TGCAGCGTTACAGGGGGCTTGAACACCGGGGAGCTGTTTTTT CSVTGGLNTGELFF
many TRBJ2-1 NA 14 TRBV29-1 TGCAGCGTTGAAGATCGGGTGGGGGTGGTTGAGCAGTTCTTC CSVEDRVGVVEQFF